This T cell receptor beta chain was sequenced for a study of T cell clones after liver transplantation. Study-wide background: Liver transplant recipients had immunosuppression withdrawal attempted within 2 years. Study observations and caveats: Low donor cell numbers restricted donor-reactive repertoire measurement in a couple of subjects.

V was trimmed by 5 bases and J by 4 bases, leaving 19 bases between them. The length of the CDR3 is 16 residues. Germline V gene sequence: CDR1 SGHVS, CDR2 FQNEAQ. Here immunoSEQ multiplex PCR was the method, and the copy in TCRdb shows in-frame clones only, minus some. This table holds roughly 97,000 clones, 75% to 90% found once. A word on this clone: Its matching antigen is unknown.

The sequencing used CD4+ T cells from blood, collected before liver transplant. This clonotype was sampled from a human donor who received a liver transplant. The chain has TRBV7-8 and TRBJ2-3; tentatively, D is TRBD1 or TRBD2 (6 bases each). CDR3 nucleotide sequence: TGTGCCAGCAGCCATTCATCCAGGGGAGGATCAGATACGCAGTATTTT. Encoded protein: CASSHSSRGGSDTQYF. The full variable domain, rest sourced from reference TRBV7-8 and TRBJ2-3, is GAGVSQSPRYKVAKRGQDVALRCDPISGHVSLFWYQQALGQGPEFLTYFQNEAQLDKSGLPSDRFFAERPEGSVSTLKIQRTQQEDSAVYLCASSHSSRGGSDTQYFGPGTRLTVL.